Below, one T cell receptor beta chain is given with its context. Methods used by the authors: Estimated nucleated cell counts came from reference gene primer amplification. Sequenced by immunoSEQ multiplex PCR; TCRdb stores in-frame clones only, minus some. V, J and clone size are taken as reported in that table, and D and trimming were inferred from the DNA itself. This table has roughly 570,000 clones, roughly nine tenths appearing once. Seattle patient enrollment occurred during active infection, with longitudinal follow-up thereafter. This specimen belongs to a study of blood T cell repertoires in COVID-19. For the study at large: Italy, Spain and the United States were the sources of the convalescent and acute COVID-19 samples. The analysed material was cDNA or gDNA that came from T cells, B-cell-depleted T cells, or PBMCs.

The CDR3 runs 13 residues. The V end was cut by 3 bases, the J end by 0 bases, with 6 bases between. Germline-derived CDR1 and CDR2 are SNHLY and FYNNEI. The TCR was taken from a woman aged 50 to 60 with COVID-19, enrolled during active disease. The rearrangement links TRBV2 to TRBJ2-7; TRBD1 might be the D (6 bases). Sequencing was performed on peripheral blood. The CDR3 nucleotides are TGTGCCAGCAGTGAGGACAGCTCCTACGAGCAGTACTTC. Encoded protein: CASSEDSSYEQYF. Looking up the rest from reference TRBV2 and TRBJ2-7 gives the full variable domain: EPEVTQTPSHQVTQMGQEVILRCVPISNHLYFYWYRQILGQKVEFLVSFYNNEISEKSEIFDDQFSVERPDGSNFTLKIRSTKLEDSAMYFCASSEDSSYEQYFGPGTRLTVT.